The entry below describes one TCR beta chain. This specimen belongs to a study of shared clonotypes between healthy human individuals. Clones were read by immunoSEQ multiplex PCR, and TCRdb kept only the in-frame ones, dropping some. The sample has approximately 2.5 million clones; approximately 94% are singletons. The CDR3 is 14 residues long. Per germline, CDR1 SGDLS and CDR2 YYNGEE. V lost 0 bases to trimming and J lost 4 bases, with 8 bases between them. The clonotype comes from a man younger than 30 in good health. This sequence joins TRBV9 and TRBJ1-3; the D gene is possibly TRBD1 (5 bases). Specimen: naive CD4+ T cells sorted from blood. Regarding subset: CD45RA+ positively selected. CDR3 amino acids: CASSVGGGGNTIYF. CDR3 nucleotides: TGTGCCAGCAGCGTAGGCGGGGGGGGAAACACCATATATTTT.